The next 23 T cell receptor beta chains were all read from a single sample in a study of OX40 agonist ivuxolimab in advanced cancers. Clones were sequenced by immunoSEQ multiplex PCR, and TCRdb holds only the in-frame ones, with some missing. Counted here are roughly 89,000 clones, about nine tenths occurring once; the ten biggest clones make up around 7.4%. The input for sequencing was CD4+ or CD8+ T cells sorted from blood, taken in a trial of the OX40 agonist ivuxolimab. These receptor sequences come from an adult with an advanced solid tumor such as melanoma, head and neck, liver or kidney cancer.

Here the CDR3 reads CAWIAGVQETQYF. The CDR3 nucleotides are TGTGCCTGGATTGCTGGGGTCCAAGAGACCCAGTACTTC. The chain joins TRBV30 to TRBJ2-5; D is ambiguous. The germline gives CDR1 GTSNPN, CDR2 SVGIG (reference sequence). Trimming removed 4 bases at V and 1 base at J, with 10 bases between. CDR3 size: 13 residues. The complete variable domain, with remaining parts taken from reference TRBV30 and TRBJ2-5, reads SQTIHQWPATLVQPVGSPLSLECTVEGTSNPNLYWYRQAAGRGLQLLFYSVGIGQISSEVPQNLSASRPQDRQFILSSKKLLLSDSGFYLCAWIAGVQETQYFGPGTRLLVL.

The genes are TRBV5-1 and TRBJ1-1; tentative D call: TRBD1 (5 bases). Germline loops: CDR1 SGHRS, CDR2 YFSETQ. V lost 5 bases to trimming and J lost 1 base, with 12 bases between them. This CDR3 has 14 residues. CDR3 residues: CASRAGTGNTEAFF. In DNA form, the CDR3 reads TGCGCCAGCAGGGCCGGGACGGGGAACACTGAAGCTTTCTTT.

J is TRBJ2-7 and V is TRBV5-5; D perhaps matches TRBD2 (6 bases). The germline CDR1 and CDR2 sequences are SGHKS and YYEKEE (reference sequence). The CDR3 runs to 13 residues. V lost 4 bases, J lost 5 bases, and 13 bases lay in between. CDR3 sequence: CASSAPGLNEQYF. The DNA for the CDR3 is TGTGCCAGCAGCGCACCGGGACTCAACGAGCAGTACTTC. The full variable domain, with the rest looked up from reference TRBV5-5 and TRBJ2-7, is DAGVTQSPTHLIKTRGQQVTLRCSPISGHKSVSWYQQVLGQGPQFIFQYYEKEERGRGNFPDRFSARQFPNYSSELNVNALLLGDSALYLCASSAPGLNEQYFGPGTRLTVT.

The rearrangement joins TRBV7-8 to TRBJ2-5; 8 bases line up with TRBD1. Judging by the DNA end, TRBJ2-7 fits better; the J call may be wrong. This CDR3 region has 16 residues. Germline-derived CDR1 and CDR2 are SGHVS and FQNEAQ. CDR3 bases: TGTGCCAGCAGCCCTCTGGTTGGACAGGGTTACGGCGAGCAGTACTTC. It yields the protein CASSPLVGQGYGEQYF.

J is TRBJ2-1 and V is TRBV23-1; D is unclear. TRBV23-1 is annotated as an ORF whose role is uncertain. CDR3 size: 11 residues. Deletions cut 6 bases from V and 11 bases from J, with 11 bases between. The CDR3 loop reads CASSRTVQQFF. The CDR3 DNA is TGCGCCAGCAGCCGCACTGTGCAGCAGTTCTTC.

The rearrangement uses TRBV5-6 and TRBJ1-1; D might be TRBD1 (6 bases). Germline values: CDR1 SGHDT, CDR2 YYEEEE. This CDR3 has 13 residues. Trimming shortened V by 5 bases and J by 8 bases, and 16 bases separated the two germline ends. The CDR3 DNA reads TGTGCCAGCAGGTTCTGGGGGGGCGTCGAAGCTTTCTTT. This gives the protein CASRFWGGVEAFF.

The rearrangement uses TRBV19 and TRBJ2-6, with 10 bases that match TRBD1. J was trimmed by 0 bases and V by 5 bases; bases with no gene match: 10. The CDR3 contains 19 residues. Germline values: CDR1 LNHDA, CDR2 SQIVND (reference sequence). CDR3 sequence: CASSGPGQGTLSGANVLTF. The DNA for the CDR3 is TGTGCCAGTAGTGGTCCGGGACAGGGGACCCTCTCTGGGGCCAACGTCCTGACTTTC.

J is TRBJ2-1 and V is TRBV5-5, with D tentatively TRBD1 (6 bases). The germline V gene encodes CDR1 SGHKS and CDR2 YYEKEE (reference sequence). The ends were cut back, 1 base at V and 8 bases at J, with 22 bases in the middle. This CDR3 region has 17 residues. The chain's CDR3 is CASSLRLDRPSIDEQFF. CDR3 DNA: TGTGCCAGCAGCTTGCGTCTTGACAGGCCGAGTATCGATGAGCAGTTCTTC.

The chain combines TRBV27 with TRBJ1-4; 9 bases match TRBD1. The V segment lost 6 bases and the J segment 8 bases; nucleotides outside the gene matches: 7. The CDR3 has 14 amino acids. Germline loops: CDR1 MNHEY, CDR2 SMNVEV (reference sequence). The CDR3 spells CASRPGQGQEKLFF. The CDR3 nucleotides are TGTGCCAGCAGACCGGGACAGGGTCAAGAAAAACTGTTTTTT.

CDR3: CASSRPGSVGTEAFF. The CDR3 DNA reads TGTGCCAGCAGCCGACCGGGCTCAGTAGGGACTGAAGCTTTCTTT. J is TRBJ1-1 and V is TRBV7-2; D is unclear. The CDR3 length is 15 residues. The germline V gene has CDR1 SGHTA and CDR2 FQGNSA. V dropped 5 bases and J dropped 5 bases, with 18 bases sitting between them. Looking up the rest from reference TRBV7-2 and TRBJ1-1 gives the full variable domain: GAGVSQSPSNKVTEKGKDVELRCDPISGHTALYWYRQSLGQGLEFLIYFQGNSAPDKSGLPSDRFSAERTGGSVSTLTIQRTQQEDSAVYLCASSRPGSVGTEAFFGQGTRLTVV.

V gene TRBV29-1 combines with J gene TRBJ2-7; TRBD1 agrees at 7 bases. There are 13 residues in the CDR3. CDR1 and CDR2 (germline): SQVTM, ANQGSEA. V was pared by 6 bases and J by 3 bases, with 8 bases of the junction left unmatched. CDR3 DNA sequence: TGCAGCGTAATGACAGGGTCGAGCTACGAGCAGTACTTC. Translation: CSVMTGSSYEQYF.

This chain connects TRBV9 to TRBJ2-3; the match to TRBD1 covers 10 bases. Germline V gene data show CDR1 as SGDLS and CDR2 as YYNGEE. J lost 2 bases, V lost 3 bases, and 6 bases had no gene match. CDR3 length: 16 amino acids. The CDR3 DNA reads TGTGCCAGCAGCGCAGACAGGGGGCGAACCACAGATACGCAGTATTTT. Its protein product is CASSADRGRTTDTQYF. The full variable domain, its missing parts supplied by reference TRBV9 and TRBJ2-3, is DSGVTQTPKHLITATGQRVTLRCSPRSGDLSVYWYQQSLDQGLQFLIQYYNGEERAKGNILERFSAQQFPDLHSELNLSSLELGDSALYFCASSADRGRTTDTQYFGPGTRLTVL.

The chain has TRBV4-1 and TRBJ2-2, with TRBD2 matching 12 bases. This CDR3 is built from 16 residues. Germline V gene lookup returns CDR1 MGHRA and CDR2 YSYEKL. V gave up 2 bases and J gave up 6 bases; unmatched junction bases: 4. DNA of the CDR3: TGCGCCAGCAGCCAACCGGGACTAGCGGGTTCCGGGGAGCTGTTTTTT. It is translated as CASSQPGLAGSGELFF.

The chain couples TRBV2 to TRBJ2-2, with D possibly matching TRBD1 (5 bases). V lost 4 bases and J 6 bases, leaving 15 bases between the germline ends. Germline assignment: CDR1 SNHLY and CDR2 FYNNEI. The CDR3 length is 15 residues. The CDR3 DNA reads TGTGCCAGCAGTGCCCCGGACAAGGGCGCCGGGGAGCTGTTTTTT. Its protein is CASSAPDKGAGELFF.

V gene TRBV7-9 combines with J gene TRBJ2-7; TRBD2 might be the D (5 bases). V was clipped by 3 bases and J by 5 bases, with 17 bases between them. The germline CDR1 and CDR2 sequences are SEHNR and FQNEAQ (reference sequence). This CDR3 has 15 amino acids. The CDR3 coding sequence is TGTGCCAGCAGCTTCCCGCTCGGGGAGAGTAACGAGCAGTACTTC. Translated, it gives CASSFPLGESNEQYF.

The V gene is TRBV5-1, the J gene TRBJ2-1, with 9 bases that match TRBD2. V was clipped by 5 bases and J by 0 bases; unmatched bases: 3. CDR1 is SGHRS and CDR2 is YFSETQ in the germline V gene. This CDR3 comprises 15 residues. Here the CDR3 reads CASSETSGSYNEQFF. The CDR3 DNA follows: TGCGCCAGCAGTGAGACTAGCGGCTCCTACAATGAGCAGTTCTTC.

Only one count was recorded for this clone. The rearrangement links TRBV7-9 to TRBJ1-2; 8 bases match TRBD1. Germline V gene data show CDR1 as SEHNR and CDR2 as FQNEAQ (reference sequence). The V gene end was trimmed by 3 bases and the J gene end by 4 bases; junction bases not matched to a gene: 7. The CDR3 is made up of 15 amino acids. DNA for the CDR3: TGTGCCAGCAGCTTTCAGGAACAGGGGGTCTATGGCTACACCTTC. This sequence encodes CASSFQEQGVYGYTF.

J is TRBJ1-2 and V is TRBV13; tentatively, D is TRBD1 (5 bases). CDR3 length: 14 amino acids. The V end lost 1 base, the J end lost 4 bases, and 10 bases lay between the germline ends. The V gene's germline CDR1 is PRHDT and CDR2 FYEKMQ (reference sequence). The chain's CDR3 is CASSLATGLYGYTF. The CDR3 DNA follows: TGTGCCAGCAGCTTAGCTACGGGGCTCTATGGCTACACCTTC.

The rearrangement links TRBV7-9 to TRBJ2-3; D may be TRBD2 (5 bases). Per the germline V gene, CDR1 is SEHNR and CDR2 is FQNEAQ (reference sequence). The CDR3 contains 13 residues. The V and J ends lost 5 bases and 8 bases respectively, with 14 bases between them. DNA of the CDR3: TGTGCCAGCAGCCTAACACTAGTGATTACGCAGTATTTT. It specifies CASSLTLVITQYF.

The rearrangement joins TRBV5-1 to TRBJ2-2, with a possible D match to TRBD2 (5 bases). The germline V gene encodes CDR1 SGHRS and CDR2 YFSETQ. Trimming pared 0 bases from V and 1 base from J, leaving 16 bases between. The CDR3 sequence is 18 residues long. CDR3 region: CASSLASFSSGNTGELFF. The CDR3 nucleotides are TGCGCCAGCAGCTTGGCTTCCTTTTCGAGCGGGAACACCGGGGAGCTGTTTTTT.

The gene calls are TRBV25-1 and TRBJ1-4; no reliable D call. The germline V and J ends were trimmed by 1 base and 4 bases, with 10 bases remaining between them. Germline-derived CDR1 and CDR2 are MGHDK and SYGVNS. CDR3 length equals 15 residues. The CDR3, as DNA: TGTGCCAGCAGTGAATTAAGGGATCATAATGAAAAACTGTTTTTT. Translation gives CASSELRDHNEKLFF.

The genes are TRBV10-3 and TRBJ2-7; D is unresolved. CDR1 and CDR2 from the germline V gene are ENHRY and SYGVKD. The CDR3 spans 14 residues. With 1 base removed from V and 7 bases from J, the gap between germline ends came to 14 bases. The CDR3 spells CAISEWQAQGEQYF. The CDR3 nucleotides are TGTGCCATCAGTGAGTGGCAGGCCCAAGGGGAGCAGTACTTC.

The sample holds a few counts of this clone. The CDR3 region has the DNA TGTGCCAGCAGCGTACCCGTAGGGGGGGGACAGGGGTCTGGGGCCAACGTCCTGACTTTC. It codes for CASSVPVGGGQGSGANVLTF. J is TRBJ2-6 and V is TRBV9; 10 nucleotides align to TRBD1. The CDR3 length is 20 residues. Trimming took 1 base from V and 1 from J; bases not matched to a gene: 11. Germline V CDR1 and CDR2: SGDLS, YYNGEE.